This T cell receptor (beta chain) was profiled in a study of blood T cell repertoires in COVID-19. Study background: The United States, Italy and Spain were the sources of the acute and convalescent COVID-19 samples.

Germline V gene lookup returns CDR1 MNHEY and CDR2 SVGEGT. The CDR3 consists of 13 residues. The V gene lost 5 bases and the J gene lost 4 bases, with 11 bases spanning the gap. In the original analysis: Nucleated cell number was recorded as an estimate derived from reference gene primer amplification. The method was immunoSEQ multiplex PCR; TCRdb's version includes in-frame clones alone and lacks a portion of them. From that table come the V and J calls and clone size; the DNA was used to work out D and trimming. The sample holds about 24,000 clones; about 86% are singletons and the top ten take 18%.

Input material: peripheral blood. The genes are TRBV6-2 or TRBV6-3 and TRBJ1-2, with D possibly TRBD1 on 6 matching bases. The TCR originated in a human donor with acute or convalescent COVID-19. The donor label of this sample is uncertain. The CDR3 DNA reads TGTGCCAGCAGTAGCGACAGGCGCTATGGCTACACCTTC. Translation gives CASSSDRRYGYTF.